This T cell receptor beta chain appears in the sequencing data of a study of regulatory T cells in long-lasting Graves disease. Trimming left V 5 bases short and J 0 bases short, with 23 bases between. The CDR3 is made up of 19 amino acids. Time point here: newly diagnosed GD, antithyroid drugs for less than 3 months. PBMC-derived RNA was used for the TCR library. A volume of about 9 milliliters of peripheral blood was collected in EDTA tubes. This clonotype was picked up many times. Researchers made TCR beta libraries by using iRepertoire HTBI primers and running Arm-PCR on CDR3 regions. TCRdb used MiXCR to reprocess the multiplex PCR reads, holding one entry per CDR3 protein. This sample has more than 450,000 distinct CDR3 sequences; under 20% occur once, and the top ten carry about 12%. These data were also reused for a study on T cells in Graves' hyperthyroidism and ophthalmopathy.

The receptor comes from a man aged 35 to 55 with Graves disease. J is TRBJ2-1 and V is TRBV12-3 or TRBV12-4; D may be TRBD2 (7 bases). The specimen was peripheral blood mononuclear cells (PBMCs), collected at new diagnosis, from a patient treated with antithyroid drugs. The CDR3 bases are TGTGCCAGCAGTAAGGGACATTCGACTAGCCTTTTCTCCTACAATGAGCAGTTCTTC. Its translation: CASSKGHSTSLFSYNEQFF.